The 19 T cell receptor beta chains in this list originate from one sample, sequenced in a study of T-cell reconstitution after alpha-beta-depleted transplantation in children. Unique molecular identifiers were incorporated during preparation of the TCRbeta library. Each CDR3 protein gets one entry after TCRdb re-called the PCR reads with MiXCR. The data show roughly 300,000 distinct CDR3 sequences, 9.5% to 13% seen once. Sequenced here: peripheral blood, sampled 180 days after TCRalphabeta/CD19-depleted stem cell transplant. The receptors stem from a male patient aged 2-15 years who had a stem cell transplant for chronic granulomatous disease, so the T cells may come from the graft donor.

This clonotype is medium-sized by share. CDR3 bases: TGTGCCACCAGCAGCCGGGTGGCAGATACGCAGTATTTT. Translation gives CATSSRVADTQYF. The chain combines TRBV15 with TRBJ2-3; D ambiguous. The CDR3 contains 13 residues. Germline-derived CDR1 and CDR2 are LNHNV and YYDKDF (reference sequence). V gave up 3 bases and J gave up 4 bases, with 8 bases separating them. The full variable domain, with the rest looked up from reference TRBV15 and TRBJ2-3, is DAMVIQNPRYQVTQFGKPVTLSCSQTLNHNVMYWYQQKSSQAPKLLFHYYDKDFNNEADTPDNFQSRRPNTSFCFLDIRSPGLGDTAMYLCATSSRVADTQYFGPGTRLTVL.

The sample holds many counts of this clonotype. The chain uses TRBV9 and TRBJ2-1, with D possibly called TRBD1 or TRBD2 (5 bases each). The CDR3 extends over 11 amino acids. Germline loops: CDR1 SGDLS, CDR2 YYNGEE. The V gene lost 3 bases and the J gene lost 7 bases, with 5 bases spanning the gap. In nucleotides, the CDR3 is TGTGCCAGCAGCGGGGGGAATGAGCAGTTCTTC. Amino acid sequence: CASSGGNEQFF.

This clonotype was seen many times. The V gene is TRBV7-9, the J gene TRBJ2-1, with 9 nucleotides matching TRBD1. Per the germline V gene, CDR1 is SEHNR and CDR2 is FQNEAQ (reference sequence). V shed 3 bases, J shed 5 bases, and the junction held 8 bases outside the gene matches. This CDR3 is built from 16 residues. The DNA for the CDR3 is TGTGCCAGCAGCTTGGCCTGGACAGGGGACCACAATGAGCAGTTCTTC. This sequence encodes CASSLAWTGDHNEQFF.

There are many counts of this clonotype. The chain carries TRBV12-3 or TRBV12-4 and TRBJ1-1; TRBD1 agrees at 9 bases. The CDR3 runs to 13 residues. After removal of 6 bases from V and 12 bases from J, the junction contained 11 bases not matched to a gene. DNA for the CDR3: TGTGCCAGCAGGGGACAGGGCCGGATGGTGACTTTCTTT. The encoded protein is CASRGQGRMVTFF.

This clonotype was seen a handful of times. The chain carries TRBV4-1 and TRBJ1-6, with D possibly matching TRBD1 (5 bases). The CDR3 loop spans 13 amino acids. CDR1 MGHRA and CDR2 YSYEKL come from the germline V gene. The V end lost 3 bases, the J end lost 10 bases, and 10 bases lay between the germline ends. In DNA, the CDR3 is TGCGCCAGCAGCCAGGCTGGGGGATCACCCCTCCACTTT. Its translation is CASSQAGGSPLHF.

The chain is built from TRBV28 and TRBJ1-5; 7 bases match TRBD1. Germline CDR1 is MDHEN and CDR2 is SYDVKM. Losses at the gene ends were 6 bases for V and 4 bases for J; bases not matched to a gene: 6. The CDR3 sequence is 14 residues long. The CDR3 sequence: CASRADRRNQPQHF. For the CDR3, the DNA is TGTGCCAGCAGAGCGGACAGGCGAAATCAGCCCCAGCATTTT. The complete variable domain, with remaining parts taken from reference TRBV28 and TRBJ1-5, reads DVKVTQSSRYLVKRTGEKVFLECVQDMDHENMFWYRQDPGLGLRLIYFSYDVKMKEKGDIPEGYSVSREKKERFSLILESASTNQTSMYLCASRADRRNQPQHFGDGTRLSIL.

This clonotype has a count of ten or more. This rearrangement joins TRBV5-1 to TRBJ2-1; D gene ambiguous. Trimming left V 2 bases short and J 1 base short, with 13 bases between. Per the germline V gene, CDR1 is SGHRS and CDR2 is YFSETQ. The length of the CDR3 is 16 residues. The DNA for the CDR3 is TGCGCCAGCAGCTTCACCAGAATTTATTCCTACAATGAGCAGTTCTTC. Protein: CASSFTRIYSYNEQFF.

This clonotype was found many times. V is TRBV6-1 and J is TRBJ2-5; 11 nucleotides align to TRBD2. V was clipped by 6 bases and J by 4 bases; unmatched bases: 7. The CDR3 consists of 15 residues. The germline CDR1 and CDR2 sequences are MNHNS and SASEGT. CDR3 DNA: TGTGCCAGCAGGGAGACCCTAGCGGGAGGAGAGACCCAGTACTTC. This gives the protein CASRETLAGGETQYF.

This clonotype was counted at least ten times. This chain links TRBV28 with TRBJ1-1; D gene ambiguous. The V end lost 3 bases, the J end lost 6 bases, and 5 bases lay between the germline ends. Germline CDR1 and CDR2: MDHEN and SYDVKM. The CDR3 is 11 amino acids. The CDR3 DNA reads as TGTGCCAGCAGTTTCGTTGCTGAAGCTTTCTTT. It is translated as CASSFVAEAFF.

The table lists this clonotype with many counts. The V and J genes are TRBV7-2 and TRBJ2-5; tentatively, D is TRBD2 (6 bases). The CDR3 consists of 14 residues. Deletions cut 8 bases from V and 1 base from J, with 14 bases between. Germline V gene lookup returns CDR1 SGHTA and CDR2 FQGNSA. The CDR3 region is CASRIGGAQETQYF. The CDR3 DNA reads TGTGCCAGCCGTATTGGCGGGGCCCAAGAGACCCAGTACTTC.

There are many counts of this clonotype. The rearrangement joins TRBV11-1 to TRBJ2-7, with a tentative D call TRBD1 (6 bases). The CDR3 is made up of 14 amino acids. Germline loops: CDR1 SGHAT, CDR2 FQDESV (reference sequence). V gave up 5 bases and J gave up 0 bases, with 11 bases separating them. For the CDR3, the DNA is TGTGCCAGCAGCGCTGGGGGCGCCTCCTACGAGCAGTACTTC. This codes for CASSAGGASYEQYF.

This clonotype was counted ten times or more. CDR3 residues: CASSLEGKSSEQYF. In DNA form, the CDR3 reads TGTGCCAGCAGTTTAGAGGGAAAGTCAAGCGAGCAGTACTTC. The chain is built from TRBV12-3 or TRBV12-4 and TRBJ2-7; no firm D call. The CDR3 loop spans 14 amino acids. V lost 1 base to trimming and J lost 6 bases, with 13 bases between them.

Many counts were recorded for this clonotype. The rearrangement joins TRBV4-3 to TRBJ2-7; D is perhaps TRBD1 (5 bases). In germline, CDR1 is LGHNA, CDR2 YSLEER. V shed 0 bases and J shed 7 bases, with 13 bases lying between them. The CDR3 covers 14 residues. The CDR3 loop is CASSQDLDRREQYF. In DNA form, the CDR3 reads TGCGCCAGCAGCCAAGATCTCGACAGACGGGAGCAGTACTTC.

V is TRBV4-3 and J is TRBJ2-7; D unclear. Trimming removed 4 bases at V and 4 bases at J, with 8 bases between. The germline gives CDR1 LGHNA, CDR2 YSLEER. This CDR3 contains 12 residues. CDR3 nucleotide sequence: TGCGCCAGCAGCCGGTCCCAGTACGAGCAGTACTTC. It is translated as CASSRSQYEQYF.

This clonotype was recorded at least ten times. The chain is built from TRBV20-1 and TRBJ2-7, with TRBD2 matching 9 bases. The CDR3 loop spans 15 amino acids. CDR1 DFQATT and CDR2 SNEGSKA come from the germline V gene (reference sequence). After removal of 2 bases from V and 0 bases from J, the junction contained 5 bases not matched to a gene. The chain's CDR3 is CSARKTSGHSYEQYF. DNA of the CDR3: TGCAGTGCTAGAAAAACTAGCGGGCACTCCTACGAGCAGTACTTC.

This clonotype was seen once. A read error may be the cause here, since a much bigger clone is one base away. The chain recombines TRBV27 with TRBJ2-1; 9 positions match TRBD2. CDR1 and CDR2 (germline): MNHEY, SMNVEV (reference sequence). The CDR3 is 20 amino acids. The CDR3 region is CGSGHPRAPHSGSIGNEQFF. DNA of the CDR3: TGTGGCAGCGGCCACCCAAGGGCACCTCATAGCGGGAGTATAGGCAATGAGCAGTTCTTC.

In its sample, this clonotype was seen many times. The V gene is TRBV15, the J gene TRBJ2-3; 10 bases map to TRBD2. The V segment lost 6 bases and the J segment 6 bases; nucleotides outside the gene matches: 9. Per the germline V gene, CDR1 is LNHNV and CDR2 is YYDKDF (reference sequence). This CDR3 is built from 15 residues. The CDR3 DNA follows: TGTGCCACCAGTCCCCAGCGGGAGGGCCCGGATACGCAGTATTTT. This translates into CATSPQREGPDTQYF.

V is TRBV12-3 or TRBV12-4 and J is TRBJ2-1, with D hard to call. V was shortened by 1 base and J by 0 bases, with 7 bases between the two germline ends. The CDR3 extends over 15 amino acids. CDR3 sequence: CASSLDGSSYNEQFF. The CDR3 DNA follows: TGTGCCAGCAGTTTAGACGGTAGCTCCTACAATGAGCAGTTCTTC.

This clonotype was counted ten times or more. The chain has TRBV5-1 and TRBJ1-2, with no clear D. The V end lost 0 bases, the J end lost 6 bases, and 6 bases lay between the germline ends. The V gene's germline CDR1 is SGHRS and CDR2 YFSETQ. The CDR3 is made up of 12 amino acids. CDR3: CASSLGPNGYTF. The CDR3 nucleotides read TGCGCCAGCAGCTTGGGGCCTAATGGCTACACCTTC. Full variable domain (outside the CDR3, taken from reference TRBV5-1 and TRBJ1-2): KAGVTQTPRYLIKTRGQQVTLSCSPISGHRSVSWYQQTPGQGLQFLFEYFSETQRNKGNFPGRFSGRQFSNSRSEMNVSTLELGDSALYLCASSLGPNGYTFGSGTRLTVV.